This T cell receptor beta chain was identified in a study of CXCR3-negative and CXCR3-positive naive CD8 T cells. Study overall: Roughly 1.5 +/- 0.3 million TRB reads came from each library, giving 130 million to 150 million in total.

Turning to this clonotype: Its antigen is still unknown.

UMI labels and 5' RACE were used to prepare the TRB cDNA libraries. Using the 5' RACE reads, TCRdb records one entry per CDR3 protein without DNA. The ten top clones account for about 1.9%, within a sample of just over 40,000 distinct CDR3 sequences. CD45RO-CCR7+CD27+CD95- characterized naive CD8+ T cells. Germline assignment: CDR1 KGHSH and CDR2 LQKENI. The CDR3 has 15 amino acids. Regarding the study as a whole: Whereas memory cells differed, naive CXCR3-negative and CXCR3-positive cells shared similar TRBV-TRBJ usage. High diversity, comparable across both naive subsets, contrasted with much lower diversity in memory CD8+ cells.

The V call is TRBV18, the J call TRBJ1-1; TCRdb's D call, TRBD1, is unchecked because there is no DNA. The sequence was obtained from a human donor in good health. Some clones in this sample may be carry-over from other donors' samples. The sample taken for sequencing was naive CXCR3- CD8+ T cells from blood. Described subset: CD45RO-CCR7+CD27+CD95- naive CD8+ T cells lacking CXCR3 (TNR3-). This CDR3 is CASSLRTGNYTEAFF.